These 19 T cell receptor beta chains were all obtained from the same sample, sequenced in a study of cytomegalovirus exposure and HLA in healthy donors. Both 60 Vbeta primers and 13 Jbeta primers went into the PCR. Data came from immunoSEQ multiplex PCR; TCRdb stores just in-frame clones and leaves some out. In the table there are about 150,000 clones, more than 75% of which are singletons. Sequenced: PBMCs. These receptors all come from a young man in good health and CMV-seropositive.

The V and J genes are TRBV29-1 and TRBJ1-2; 8 bases align to TRBD1. Germline-derived CDR1 and CDR2 are SQVTM and ANQGSEA. Losses at the gene ends were 2 bases for V and 7 bases for J; bases not matched to a gene: 6. The CDR3 totals 13 residues. CDR3 sequence: CSVELDRVGGYTF. DNA of the CDR3: TGCAGCGTTGAACTGGACAGGGTTGGTGGCTACACCTTC.

The V gene is TRBV18, the J gene TRBJ2-1; 9 bases map to TRBD1. V gave up 3 bases and J gave up 8 bases; unmatched junction bases: 2. Germline V gives CDR1 KGHSH, CDR2 LQKENI. CDR3 length: 13 residues. CDR3 bases: TGTGCCAGCTCACCCCGGACAGGGGATGAGCAGTTCTTC. Translation gives CASSPRTGDEQFF.

The J gene is TRBJ2-7, the V gene TRBV10-3; 10 nucleotides line up with TRBD1. Per germline, CDR1 ENHRY and CDR2 SYGVKD. The CDR3 sequence is 15 residues long. J was trimmed by 3 bases and V by 4 bases; bases with no gene match: 6. CDR3 bases: TGTGCCATCAGTGGGGGGACAGGGGTGAACTACGAGCAGTACTTC. Translating gives CAISGGTGVNYEQYF.

The chain couples TRBV28 to TRBJ2-5, with TRBD2 as a possible D gene (5 bases). This CDR3 comprises 17 residues. Per germline, CDR1 MDHEN and CDR2 SYDVKM. Deletions cut 5 bases from V and 5 bases from J, with 24 bases between. In nucleotides, the CDR3 is TGTGCCAGCAGTCCCCCCGTGGGTTGGCGCGGGTGGGAGACCCAGTACTTC. This sequence encodes CASSPPVGWRGWETQYF.

The J gene is TRBJ2-2, the V gene TRBV19; 8 nucleotides align to TRBD1. J lost 5 bases, V lost 5 bases, and 13 bases had no gene match. In germline, CDR1 is LNHDA, CDR2 SQIVND (reference sequence). The CDR3 length is 17 residues. The CDR3 sequence is CASSSRRGRRKTGELFF. Here the CDR3 DNA reads TGTGCCAGTAGTTCCCGCAGGGGGCGTAGAAAAACCGGGGAGCTGTTTTTT.

The table lists this clone with a few counts. The chain recombines TRBV4-2 with TRBJ2-3; 8 bases line up with TRBD2. J gave up 7 bases and V 0 bases, and 6 bases lay outside the gene matches. CDR3 length: 15 amino acids. Germline-derived CDR1 and CDR2 are LGHNA and YNFKEQ. DNA for the CDR3: TGTGCCAGCAGCCAAGACTCGAGCGGGAGTAATACGCAGTATTTT. Translated, it gives CASSQDSSGSNTQYF.

V is TRBV5-1 and J is TRBJ1-4; D perhaps matches TRBD1 (5 bases). V gave up 0 bases and J gave up 3 bases, with 6 bases separating them. Germline CDR1 reads SGHRS; CDR2 reads YFSETQ. This CDR3 contains 14 residues. The CDR3 nucleotides are TGCGCCAGCAGCTTGGAGGGGCCTAATGAAAAACTGTTTTTT. Amino acids: CASSLEGPNEKLFF.

This clone was detected only once. The chain combines TRBV28 with TRBJ1-2; D might be TRBD1 (6 bases). This CDR3 is 12 amino acids long. Germline V gene lookup returns CDR1 MDHEN and CDR2 SYDVKM. Trimming shortened V by 7 bases and J by 3 bases, and 9 bases separated the two germline ends. CDR3 nucleotides: TGTGCCAGCAAAACAGGGCACTATGGCTACACCTTC. Protein: CASKTGHYGYTF.

V and J are TRBV13 and TRBJ2-2; a weak D match, TRBD1 (5 bases). CDR1 and CDR2 (germline): PRHDT, FYEKMQ (reference sequence). The CDR3 contains 16 residues. Trimming left V 0 bases short and J 5 bases short, with 13 bases between. CDR3 DNA sequence: TGTGCCAGCAGCTTAGGAGCAGGGATAAGAACCGGGGAGCTGTTTTTT. This encodes CASSLGAGIRTGELFF. The full variable domain, rest sourced from reference TRBV13 and TRBJ2-2, is AAGVIQSPRHLIKEKRETATLKCYPIPRHDTVYWYQQGPGQDPQFLISFYEKMQSDKGSIPDRFSAQQFSDYHSELNMSSLELGDSALYFCASSLGAGIRTGELFFGEGSRLTVL.

V usage is TRBV19 and J usage is TRBJ1-5, with D perhaps TRBD1 (5 bases). In germline, CDR1 is LNHDA, CDR2 SQIVND (reference sequence). V was shortened by 8 bases and J by 2 bases, with 10 bases between the two germline ends. The CDR3 is made up of 13 amino acids. This CDR3 is CASGGSGNQPQHF. The CDR3 DNA follows: TGTGCCAGTGGGGGGAGTGGCAATCAGCCCCAGCATTTT.

CDR3 region: CASSVGASGTSGANVLTF. CDR3 DNA: TGTGCCAGCAGCGTAGGGGCTAGCGGGACGTCTGGGGCCAACGTCCTGACTTTC. The rearrangement joins TRBV9 to TRBJ2-6, with 9 positions matching TRBD2. CDR3 length: 18 residues. Per germline, CDR1 SGDLS and CDR2 YYNGEE. Germline trimming cut 0 bases from V and 1 base from J; bases unmatched to any gene: 5.

This chain uses TRBV11-1 with TRBJ2-1, with a weak D call TRBD1 (6 bases). CDR1 is SGHAT and CDR2 is FQDESV in the germline V gene (reference sequence). The CDR3 covers 16 residues. V shed 6 bases and J shed 0 bases, with 15 bases lying between them. The CDR3 DNA sequence: TGTGCCAGCAGACGACGTCAGGGGATCTCCTACAATGAGCAGTTCTTC. Residues: CASRRRQGISYNEQFF.

V usage is TRBV11-2 and J usage is TRBJ2-7; D remains unclear. Germline V gene sequence: CDR1 SGHAT, CDR2 FQNNGV. Trimming shortened V by 5 bases and J by 3 bases, and 5 bases separated the two germline ends. This CDR3 spans 11 amino acids. In DNA form, the CDR3 reads TGTGCCAGCAGCCCCTACTACGAGCAGTACTTC. It encodes CASSPYYEQYF.

The chain uses TRBV12-5 and TRBJ2-4, with D uncertain. Trimming left V 0 bases short and J 3 bases short, with 9 bases between. Germline V lookup: CDR1 LGHNT, CDR2 FRNRAP. This CDR3 is built from 15 residues. The CDR3 reads CASGLVASGKNIQYF. The CDR3, as DNA: TGTGCTAGTGGTTTGGTGGCCAGTGGCAAAAACATTCAGTACTTC.

This sequence joins TRBV4-2 and TRBJ2-6, with D unclear. V lost 0 bases and J 0 bases, leaving 6 bases between the germline ends. This CDR3 region has 16 residues. In germline, CDR1 is LGHNA, CDR2 YNFKEQ. The CDR3 here is CASSQELSSGANVLTF. The CDR3, as DNA: TGTGCCAGCAGCCAAGAACTGTCCTCTGGGGCCAACGTCCTGACTTTC.

The CDR3 region has the DNA TGTGCCAGCAGAGCTACAGGGGGCAATCAGCCCCAGCATTTT. This codes for CASRATGGNQPQHF. This sequence joins TRBV2 and TRBJ1-5; TRBD1 matches at 7 bases. V lost 6 bases to trimming and J lost 2 bases; unmatched junction nucleotides: 4. The CDR3 has 14 amino acids. The germline CDR1 and CDR2 sequences are SNHLY and FYNNEI.

On this clone: The same CDR3 is also encoded by other DNA sequences in this sample. J is TRBJ2-7 and V is TRBV19; TRBD2 matches 8 bases. Germline CDR1 reads LNHDA; CDR2 reads SQIVND (reference sequence). The CDR3 consists of 15 residues. Germline trimming cut 3 bases from V and 0 bases from J; bases unmatched to any gene: 4. The CDR3 reads CASSIVGTSSYEQYF. The CDR3 nucleotides read TGTGCCAGTAGTATTGTCGGGACTAGCTCCTACGAGCAGTACTTC.

V is TRBV19 and J is TRBJ2-1, with 9 bases matching TRBD2. This CDR3 has 15 residues. V lost 6 bases and J lost 1; bases outside the gene matches: 4. CDR1 LNHDA and CDR2 SQIVND come from the germline V gene (reference sequence). CDR3 region: CASRGRGGSYNEQFF. The CDR3 nucleotides are TGTGCCAGTAGGGGGCGGGGGGGATCCTACAATGAGCAGTTCTTC. The variable domain in full, with the rest retrieved from reference TRBV19 and TRBJ2-1, is DGGITQSPKYLFRKEGQNVTLSCEQNLNHDAMYWYRQDPGQGLRLIYYSQIVNDFQKGDIAEGYSVSREKKESFPLTVTSAQKNPTAFYLCASRGRGGSYNEQFFGPGTRLTVL.

This clone was recorded a few times. The identical CDR3 is also encoded by other nucleotide sequences in the sample. The chain employs TRBV15 and TRBJ2-1; 10 bases agree with TRBD2. The junction had 6 bases not matched to a gene; V was cut back by 3 bases and J by 7 bases. CDR3 length: 15 amino acids. From germline, CDR1 is LNHNV and CDR2 YYDKDF (reference sequence). The CDR3 here is CATSSPPSGRNEQFF. CDR3 sequence (DNA): TGTGCCACCAGCAGTCCGCCTAGCGGGAGAAATGAGCAGTTCTTC.